This T cell receptor (beta chain) was captured by sequencing in a study of blood T cell repertoires in COVID-19. Study details: Whether acute or convalescent, the COVID-19 samples came from the United States, Italy and Spain. Sources were T cells, B-cell-depleted T cells, or PBMCs; the material itself was cDNA or gDNA.

Methods used by the authors: Reference gene primers were amplified, and this amplification served to estimate nucleated cell counts. Assay: immunoSEQ multiplex PCR; the TCRdb copy retains only in-frame clones and omits some. That table furnishes V, J and clone size, whereas the DNA furnished D and trimming. The sample has over 200,000 clones, about 90% seen once. Trimming shortened V by 10 bases and J by 0 bases, and 13 bases separated the two germline ends. Per germline, CDR1 LNHDA and CDR2 SQIVND (reference sequence). The CDR3 loop spans 14 amino acids. This sequence originates from a man aged 35 to 55 with active or convalescent COVID-19. The rearrangement joins TRBV19 to TRBJ1-5, with D unclear. Source material: peripheral blood. DNA of the CDR3: TGTGCCATCTCCGGGTCCATTAGCAATCAGCCCCAGCATTTT. Protein product: CAISGSISNQPQHF.